This entry lists 2 T cell receptor beta chains sequenced from one sample in a study of T cells in women clearing cervical HPV infection. Measured with immunoSEQ multiplex PCR; TCRdb has only the in-frame clones, and not every one. With some 20,000 clones in the sample, the ten largest clones hold over 7.5%. Material for sequencing was blood buffy coat. These receptor sequences come from a woman aged 18 to 75 with a cervical HPV16 infection that either progressed to CIN3+ or cleared (not recorded which).

The CDR3 DNA, read in part, is TGTGCCAGCAGACCCGGGACAGCTGGAAACACC. This encodes CASRPGTAGNT. The whole CDR3 is CASRPGTAGNTIYF. This chain joins TRBV5-6 and TRBJ1-3, with TRBD1 matching over 7 bases. The CDR3 end falls 3 residues outside the read, so it is completed with the germline J gene. The germline V gene has CDR1 SGHDT and CDR2 YYEEEE. The CDR3 contains 14 residues. Trimming cost V 5 bases and J 2 bases; bases outside gene matches: 4.

On this clone: The observed sequence ends 3 residues before the CDR3 terminus, with the missing tail filled in from the germline J gene. The chain recombines TRBV18 with TRBJ2-1; 12 bases align to TRBD1. The CDR3 runs 16 residues. V lost 3 bases to trimming and J lost 1 base; unmatched junction nucleotides: 1. Per the germline V gene, CDR1 is KGHSH and CDR2 is LQKENI. Here the CDR3 reads CASSPGQGASYNEQFF. The DNA read from the CDR3 is TGTGCCAGCTCACCGGGACAGGGGGCGTCCTACAATGAG.